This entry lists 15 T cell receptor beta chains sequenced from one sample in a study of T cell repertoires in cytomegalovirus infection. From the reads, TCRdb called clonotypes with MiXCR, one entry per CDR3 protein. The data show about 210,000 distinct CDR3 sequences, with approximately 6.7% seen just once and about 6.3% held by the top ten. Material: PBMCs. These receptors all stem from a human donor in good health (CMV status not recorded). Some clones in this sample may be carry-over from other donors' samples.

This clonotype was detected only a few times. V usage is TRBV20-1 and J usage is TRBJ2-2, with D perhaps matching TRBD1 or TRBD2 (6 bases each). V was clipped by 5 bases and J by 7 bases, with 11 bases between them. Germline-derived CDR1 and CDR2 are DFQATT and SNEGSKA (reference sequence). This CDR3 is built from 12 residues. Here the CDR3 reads CSAAGGYGELFF. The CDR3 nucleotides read TGCAGTGCTGCCGGGGGCTACGGGGAGCTGTTTTTT.

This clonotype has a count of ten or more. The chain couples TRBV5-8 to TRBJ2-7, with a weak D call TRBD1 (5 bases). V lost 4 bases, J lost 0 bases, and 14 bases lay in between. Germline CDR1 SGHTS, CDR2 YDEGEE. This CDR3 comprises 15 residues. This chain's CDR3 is CASSALRVDSYEQYF. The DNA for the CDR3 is TGTGCCAGCAGCGCCCTCAGGGTAGACTCCTACGAGCAGTACTTC.

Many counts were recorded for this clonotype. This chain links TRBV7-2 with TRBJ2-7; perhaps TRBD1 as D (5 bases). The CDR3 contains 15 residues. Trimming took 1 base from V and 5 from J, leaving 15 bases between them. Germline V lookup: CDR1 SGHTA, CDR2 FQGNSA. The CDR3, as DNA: TGTGCCAGCAGCTTAGGGCAGGGTCGAACACACGAGCAGTACTTC. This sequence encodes CASSLGQGRTHEQYF. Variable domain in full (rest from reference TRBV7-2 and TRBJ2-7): GAGVSQSPSNKVTEKGKDVELRCDPISGHTALYWYRQSLGQGLEFLIYFQGNSAPDKSGLPSDRFSAERTGGSVSTLTIQRTQQEDSAVYLCASSLGQGRTHEQYFGPGTRLTVT.

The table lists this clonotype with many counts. The CDR3 spells CASSPGPGTDNQPQHF. The DNA of the CDR3 is TGCGCCAGCAGCCCTGGCCCCGGGACAGACAATCAGCCCCAGCATTTT. The chain combines TRBV5-1 with TRBJ1-5; TRBD1 agrees at 7 bases. V lost 4 bases to trimming and J lost 3 bases; unmatched junction nucleotides: 10. The germline V gene has CDR1 SGHRS and CDR2 YFSETQ. The CDR3 runs to 16 residues. Based on the CDR3 plus reference TRBV5-1 and TRBJ1-5, the full variable domain is KAGVTQTPRYLIKTRGQQVTLSCSPISGHRSVSWYQQTPGQGLQFLFEYFSETQRNKGNFPGRFSGRQFSNSRSEMNVSTLELGDSALYLCASSPGPGTDNQPQHFGDGTRLSIL.

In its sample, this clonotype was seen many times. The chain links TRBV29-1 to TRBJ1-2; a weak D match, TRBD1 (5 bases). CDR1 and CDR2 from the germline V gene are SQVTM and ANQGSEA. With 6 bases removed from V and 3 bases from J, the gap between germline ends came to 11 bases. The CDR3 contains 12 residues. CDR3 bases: TGCAGCGTGGAGACAGATTACTATGGCTACACCTTC. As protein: CSVETDYYGYTF.

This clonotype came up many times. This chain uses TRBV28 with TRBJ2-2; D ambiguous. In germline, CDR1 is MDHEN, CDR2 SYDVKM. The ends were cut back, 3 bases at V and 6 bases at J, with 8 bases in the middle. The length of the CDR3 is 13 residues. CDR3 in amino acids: CASSLTIPGELFF. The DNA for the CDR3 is TGTGCCAGCAGTTTGACCATCCCCGGGGAGCTGTTTTTT. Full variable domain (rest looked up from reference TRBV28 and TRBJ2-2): DVKVTQSSRYLVKRTGEKVFLECVQDMDHENMFWYRQDPGLGLRLIYFSYDVKMKEKGDIPEGYSVSREKKERFSLILESASTNQTSMYLCASSLTIPGELFFGEGSRLTVL.

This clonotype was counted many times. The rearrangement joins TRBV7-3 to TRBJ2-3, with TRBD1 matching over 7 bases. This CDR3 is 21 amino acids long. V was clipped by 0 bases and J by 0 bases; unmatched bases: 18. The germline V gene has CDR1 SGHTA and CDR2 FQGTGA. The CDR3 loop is CASSLTPWVLDRRTSTDTQYF. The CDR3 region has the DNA TGTGCCAGCAGCTTAACTCCTTGGGTCTTGGACAGGCGCACTAGCACAGATACGCAGTATTTT.

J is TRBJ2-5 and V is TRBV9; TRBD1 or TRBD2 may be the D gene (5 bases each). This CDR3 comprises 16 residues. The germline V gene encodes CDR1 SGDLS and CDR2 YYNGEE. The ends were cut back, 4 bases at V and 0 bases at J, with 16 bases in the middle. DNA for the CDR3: TGTGCCAGCAGCTTCAGGGCAGGGACGTACCAAGAGACCCAGTACTTC. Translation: CASSFRAGTYQETQYF.

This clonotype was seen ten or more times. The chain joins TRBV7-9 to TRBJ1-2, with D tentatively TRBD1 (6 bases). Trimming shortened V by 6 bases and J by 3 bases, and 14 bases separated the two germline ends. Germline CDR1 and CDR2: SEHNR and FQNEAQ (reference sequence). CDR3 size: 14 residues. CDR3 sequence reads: CASSHPGAYYGYTF. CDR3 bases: TGTGCCAGCAGTCATCCAGGGGCATACTATGGCTACACCTTC.

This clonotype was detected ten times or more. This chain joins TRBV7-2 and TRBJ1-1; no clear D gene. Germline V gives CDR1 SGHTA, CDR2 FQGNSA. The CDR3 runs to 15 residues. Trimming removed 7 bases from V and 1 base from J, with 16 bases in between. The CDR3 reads CASTLRVNQNTEAFF. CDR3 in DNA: TGTGCCAGCACGTTAAGGGTGAATCAGAACACTGAAGCTTTCTTT.

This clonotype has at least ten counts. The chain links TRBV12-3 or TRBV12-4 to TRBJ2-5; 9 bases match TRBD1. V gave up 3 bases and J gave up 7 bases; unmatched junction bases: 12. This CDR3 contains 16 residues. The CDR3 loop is CASSFTAGQGLGTQYF. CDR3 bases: TGTGCCAGCAGTTTCACCGCTGGACAGGGGCTGGGGACCCAGTACTTC.

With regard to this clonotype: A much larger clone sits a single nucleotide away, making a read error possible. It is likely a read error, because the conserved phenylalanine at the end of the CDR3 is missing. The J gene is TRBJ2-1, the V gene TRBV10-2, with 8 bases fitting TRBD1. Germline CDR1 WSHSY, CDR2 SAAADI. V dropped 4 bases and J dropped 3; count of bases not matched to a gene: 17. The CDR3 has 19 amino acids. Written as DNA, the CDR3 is TGCGCCAGCAGTGGTTGGACAGGGAGGATCACCGATTTCTACAATGAGCAGTTCTCC. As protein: CASSGWTGRITDFYNEQFS.

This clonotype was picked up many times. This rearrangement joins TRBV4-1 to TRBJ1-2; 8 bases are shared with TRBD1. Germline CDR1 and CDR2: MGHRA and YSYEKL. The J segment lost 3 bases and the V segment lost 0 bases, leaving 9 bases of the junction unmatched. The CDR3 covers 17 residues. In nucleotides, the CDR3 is TGCGCCAGCAGCCAAGAACGGGGACAGGCGGAGTACTATGGCTACACCTTC. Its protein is CASSQERGQAEYYGYTF.

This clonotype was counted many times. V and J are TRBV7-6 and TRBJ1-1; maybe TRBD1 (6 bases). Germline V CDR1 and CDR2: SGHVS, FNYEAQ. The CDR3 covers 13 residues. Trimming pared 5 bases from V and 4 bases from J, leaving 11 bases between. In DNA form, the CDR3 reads TGTGCCAGCAGCCACGGGGGCAGCACTGAAGCTTTCTTT. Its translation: CASSHGGSTEAFF. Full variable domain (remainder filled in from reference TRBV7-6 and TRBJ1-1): GAGVSQSPRYKVTKRGQDVALRCDPISGHVSLYWYRQALGQGPEFLTYFNYEAQQDKSGLPNDRFSAERPEGSISTLTIQRTEQRDSAMYRCASSHGGSTEAFFGQGTRLTVV.

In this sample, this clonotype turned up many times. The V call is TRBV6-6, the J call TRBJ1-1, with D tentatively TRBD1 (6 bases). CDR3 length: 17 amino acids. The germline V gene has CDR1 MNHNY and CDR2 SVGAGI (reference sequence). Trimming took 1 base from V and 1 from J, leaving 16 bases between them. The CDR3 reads CASSYFITSDRNTEAFF. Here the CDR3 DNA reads TGTGCCAGCAGTTACTTCATCACGTCGGACAGGAACACTGAAGCTTTCTTT.